The entry below gives a single TCR beta chain sequence along with its context. Its antigen is unknown. TCRdb keeps only in-frame clones here, not all; method: immunoSEQ multiplex PCR. In the table there are about 94,000 clones, approximately 91% of which are singletons. V was cut by 1 base and J by 0 bases, with 8 bases left in between. CDR3 length: 15 residues. Germline-derived CDR1 and CDR2 are SGDLS and YYNGEE. This sample was taken from a study of T cell responses to AZD1222 COVID-19 vaccine. At the level of the study: Pooling was applied to second doses at about 4 or about 12 weeks.

Study-wide results and caveats: The sample set comprised mostly white British donors with more females, and clonal diversity was possibly underestimated. In all cases, repertoires were sampled only after the peak T cell response. CD4 TCRs associated with vaccination spanned spike, dominating at 160-218 and 743-854.

The source of this sequence is an adult in good health. The chain employs TRBV9 and TRBJ2-1; D might be TRBD2 (5 bases). This specimen was peripheral blood, taken on day 0 of AZD1222 vaccination. The CDR3, as DNA: TGTGCCAGCAGCGTAAGCGGTGCCTCCTACAATGAGCAGTTCTTC. Translating gives CASSVSGASYNEQFF. The full variable domain, rest sourced from reference TRBV9 and TRBJ2-1, is DSGVTQTPKHLITATGQRVTLRCSPRSGDLSVYWYQQSLDQGLQFLIQYYNGEERAKGNILERFSAQQFPDLHSELNLSSLELGDSALYFCASSVSGASYNEQFFGPGTRLTVL.